Listed below are T cell receptor beta chains from one sample, sequenced in a study of cytomegalovirus exposure and HLA in healthy donors. Using immunoSEQ multiplex PCR, the repertoire was profiled, and TCRdb retains in-frame clones only, with some absent. The table lists about 120,000 clones, about nine tenths of them singletons. Sequencing used PBMCs. These receptors were obtained from a man between 18 and 29 years old in good health and CMV-seronegative. Both conserved end residues are part of each CDR3. The order of the fields is clone size, D gene, J gene, V gene, CDR3 DNA, CDR3 protein. D genes are given only for firm matches. Expanded clones get a size class; other rows say once, few or many, or leave the size out.

>few|TRBD1|TRBJ1-2|TRBV5-6
TGTGCCAGCACCACGACCCCCGGGACAGGGAGTTATGGCTACACCTTC
CASTTTPGTGSYGYTF
>NA|NA|TRBJ2-5|TRBV6-1
TGTGCCAGCAGAAAACCGGGAGAGACCCAGTACTTC
CASRKPGETQYF
>NA|NA|TRBJ1-3|TRBV7-9
TGTGCCAGCAGCTCTTACAGGGAAAGTAGCTCTGGAAACACCATATATTTT
CASSSYRESSSGNTIYF
>NA|TRBD1|TRBJ2-3|TRBV7-9
TGTGCCAGCAGCTTCTCAGGACAGGGGGCGCCGCAGTATTTT
CASSFSGQGAPQYF
>few|NA|TRBJ2-7|TRBV11-2
TGTGCCAGCAGCTCACGGGGTGTGGACTACGAGCAGTACTTC
CASSSRGVDYEQYF
>few|TRBD1|TRBJ1-6|TRBV6-1
TGTGCCAGCAGAGGGACAGTAGATTCACCCCTCCACTTT
CASRGTVDSPLHF
>NA|NA|TRBJ2-2|TRBV19
TGTGCCAGTAGGAAGGGGAATTTCGCCGGGGAGCTGTTTTTT
CASRKGNFAGELFF
>NA|NA|TRBJ2-2|TRBV5-4
TGTGCCAGCAGCTTGAGTTTCGGTAACCCGACGAACACCGGGGAGCTGTTTTTT
CASSLSFGNPTNTGELFF
>NA|NA|TRBJ1-4|TRBV11-2
TGTGCCAGCAGCTTAGCCCCCCGGTCCAAAATGTTTTTT
CASSLAPRSKMFF
>NA|TRBD1|TRBJ2-1|TRBV5-1
TGCGCCAGCAGCTTGGGGTTGGGACAGCACAATGAGCAGTTCTTC
CASSLGLGQHNEQFF
>few|TRBD1|TRBJ1-5|TRBV19
TGTGCCAGTAGTATAAGGGCAGGGGGCAGTCAGCCCCAGCATTTT
CASSIRAGGSQPQHF
>NA|TRBD1|TRBJ2-4|TRBV6-5
TGTGCCAGCAGAAGAACAGGGGGCCGGGACATTCAGTACTTC
CASRRTGGRDIQYF
>few|TRBD1|TRBJ1-2|TRBV5-6
TGTGCCAGCAGCGGGTACAGGGGAGGCTATGGCTACACCTTC
CASSGYRGGYGYTF
>NA|NA|TRBJ1-2|TRBV28
TGTGCCAGCAAATCTTCACAGGGCTATGGCTACACCTTC
CASKSSQGYGYTF
>NA|NA|TRBJ2-1|TRBV2
TGTGCCAGCACCGGAGGGGGGGGCAATGAGCAGTTCTTC
CASTGGGGNEQFF
>NA|NA|TRBJ2-7|TRBV7-2
TGTGCCAGCAGCCCCAGGGGCAGGGAATCCCCCGAGCAGTACTTC
CASSPRGRESPEQYF
>NA|TRBD2|TRBJ2-7|TRBV28
TGTGCCAGCAGTTCCCCGGGACTAGCGGGCCCGGAGGAGCGTAAGGTCCGCTACGAGCAGTACTTC
CASSSPGLAGPEERKVRYEQYF
>NA|NA|TRBJ2-1|TRBV5-8
TGTGCCAGCAGCATCGACCGAGGATCCTACAATGAGCAGTTCTTC
CASSIDRGSYNEQFF
>NA|NA|TRBJ2-3|TRBV4-2
TGTGCCAGCAGCGAAGCTCTGCAGGCTAGCACAGATACGCAGTATTTT
CASSEALQASTDTQYF
>NA|NA|TRBJ1-4|TRBV5-1
TGCGCCAGCAGCTTGGCCGCAACTAATGAAAAACTGTTTTTT
CASSLAATNEKLFF
>NA|NA|TRBJ2-7|TRBV11-3
TGTGCCAGCAGCTTAGTGAGGGACGAGCAGTACTTC
CASSLVRDEQYF
>once|TRBD2|TRBJ2-7|TRBV10-3
TGTGCCATCAGTGATGGGACTAGCGGGGGCTACGAGCAGTACTTC
CAISDGTSGGYEQYF
>NA|TRBD2|TRBJ2-5|TRBV30
TGTGCCTGTGGGCTAGCGGGGCTCCAAGAGACCCAGTACTTC
CACGLAGLQETQYF
>NA|NA|TRBJ2-5|TRBV5-1
TGCGCCAGCAGCTTGCGGTCTAAAGAGACCCAGTACTTC
CASSLRSKETQYF
>NA|NA|TRBJ2-2|TRBV25-1
TGTGCCAGCACCCAAACCGGTTCAGGAGCGGGCGGGGAGCTGTTTTTT
CASTQTGSGAGGELFF
>NA|TRBD2|TRBJ2-1|TRBV19
TGTGCCAGTAGCGATACTAGCGGGAGAATCAATGAGCAGTTCTTC
CASSDTSGRINEQFF
>NA|NA|TRBJ1-1|TRBV21-1
TGTGCCAGCAGCAAAACGGAGGGGCGAAGTAGTGAAGCTTTCTTT
CASSKTEGRSSEAFF
>NA|NA|TRBJ2-2|TRBV2
TGTGCCAGCATGGAAGGGACACGCAACACCGGGGAGCTGTTTTTT
CASMEGTRNTGELFF
>once|TRBD2|TRBJ2-1|TRBV7-2
TGTGCCAGCAGCTTAGAGAGACTAGCGGGGCCCCACAATGAGCAGTTCTTC
CASSLERLAGPHNEQFF
>NA|TRBD2|TRBJ2-3|TRBV14
TGTGCCAGCAGCAAGACTAGCGCTAGCACAGATACGCAGTATTTT
CASSKTSASTDTQYF
>NA|TRBD1|TRBJ2-2|TRBV5-6
TGTGCCAGCAGCTGGGGACAGACTTACACCGGGGAGCTGTTTTTT
CASSWGQTYTGELFF
>NA|TRBD1|TRBJ1-2|TRBV5-1
TGCGCCAGCAGCGGCCGGGACAGGCCGCAAACTAACGATGGCTACACCTTC
CASSGRDRPQTNDGYTF
>NA|TRBD2|TRBJ2-3|TRBV11-2
TGTGCCAGCAGCTCAGGACTAGCGGGGGGTTATACGCAGTATTTT
CASSSGLAGGYTQYF
>NA|NA|TRBJ1-2|TRBV28
TGTGCCAGCATGGAGGTTTCATATGGCTACACCTTC
CASMEVSYGYTF
>once|NA|TRBJ1-2|TRBV19
TGTGCCAGTAGTATAGATCTTCGTCGTTTGAACAGGGACTATGGCTACACCTTC
CASSIDLRRLNRDYGYTF
>NA|NA|TRBJ2-2|TRBV6-1
TGTGCCAGCAGTGAAGTTAGCTACACCGGGGAGCTGTTTTTT
CASSEVSYTGELFF
>few|TRBD1|TRBJ1-2|TRBV4-3
TGCGCCAGCAGCCAAGTGGGGACAGGGAACTATGGCTACACCTTC
CASSQVGTGNYGYTF
>once|TRBD1|TRBJ1-6|TRBV2
TGTGCCAGCGGCCCGACAGGGTCGGTTTCACCCCTCCACTTT
CASGPTGSVSPLHF
>NA|TRBD2|TRBJ2-1|TRBV5-1
TGCGCCAGCAGCCGGGGACTAGCGGGAGGCTCCGTGGACACACGGAATGAGCAGTTCTTC
CASSRGLAGGSVDTRNEQFF
>NA|TRBD1|TRBJ1-1|TRBV11-2
TGTGCCAGCAGCCCGCTGGACAGGGGAAACACTGAAGCTTTCTTT
CASSPLDRGNTEAFF
>NA|TRBD1|TRBJ2-5|TRBV13
TGTGCCAGCAGCTTAGGCGAGACAGGGTTCCAAGAGACCCAGTACTTC
CASSLGETGFQETQYF
>NA|NA|TRBJ1-1|TRBV27
TGTGCCAGCAGTTTGAGGGAGGAGATGAACACTGAAGCTTTCTTT
CASSLREEMNTEAFF
>NA|NA|TRBJ2-3|TRBV28
TGTGCCAGCAGATCTAACACAGATACGCAGTATTTT
CASRSNTDTQYF
>NA|TRBD1|TRBJ1-1|TRBV10-2
TGCGCCAGCAGAGAGACAGGGTCGAACACTGAAGCTTTCTTT
CASRETGSNTEAFF
>NA|TRBD1|TRBJ1-2|TRBV7-9
TGTGCCAGCAGCTTAGGCAGGGGGCAAGGTGGCTACACCTTC
CASSLGRGQGGYTF
>once|TRBD1|TRBJ1-1|TRBV5-6
TGTGCCAGCAGCTGCCGGGACAGGGGTTGTTCAGCTTTCTTT
CASSCRDRGCSAFF
>NA|TRBD1|TRBJ2-7|TRBV7-8
TGTGCCAGCAGCCAGGGACAGGCGGCCTACGAGCAGTACTTC
CASSQGQAAYEQYF
>NA|NA|TRBJ2-1|TRBV6-6
TGTGCCAGCAGCCAACTAGATCTCGGCGACAATGAGCAGTTCTTC
CASSQLDLGDNEQFF
>NA|TRBD1|TRBJ1-1|TRBV7-9
TGTGCCAGCAGCCAGGGGGGCACTGAAGCTTTCTTT
CASSQGGTEAFF
>NA|TRBD1|TRBJ2-3|TRBV6-5
TGTGCCAGCAGCTTTGGACAGGGTAGCACAGATACGCAGTATTTT
CASSFGQGSTDTQYF
>once|NA|TRBJ2-1|TRBV13
TGTGCCAGCAGCCCCGGCACAGGGTTCGAGCAGTTCTTC
CASSPGTGFEQFF
>NA|TRBD2|TRBJ2-1|TRBV6-5
TGTGCCAGCAGCCTTAGCGGGGGACTTAGGAATGAGCAGTTCTTC
CASSLSGGLRNEQFF
>NA|TRBD1|TRBJ1-5|TRBV19
TGTGCCAGTAGTATGGACAGGGCGGGCGGTCAGCCCCAGCATTTT
CASSMDRAGGQPQHF
>NA|NA|TRBJ1-2|TRBV28
TGTGCCAGCAGTCCCAGGACAGTATTTGCTAACTATGGCTACACCTTC
CASSPRTVFANYGYTF